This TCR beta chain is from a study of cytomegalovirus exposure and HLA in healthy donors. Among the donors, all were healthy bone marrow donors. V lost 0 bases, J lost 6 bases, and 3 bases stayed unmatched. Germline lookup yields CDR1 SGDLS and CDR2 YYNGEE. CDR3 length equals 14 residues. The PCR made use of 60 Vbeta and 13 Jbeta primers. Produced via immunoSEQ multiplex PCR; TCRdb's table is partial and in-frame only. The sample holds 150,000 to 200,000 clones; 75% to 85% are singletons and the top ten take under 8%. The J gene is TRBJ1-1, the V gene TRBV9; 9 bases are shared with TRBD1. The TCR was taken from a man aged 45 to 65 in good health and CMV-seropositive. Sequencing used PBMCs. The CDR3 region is CASSVEQGAAEAFF. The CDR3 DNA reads TGTGCCAGCAGCGTAGAACAGGGGGCCGCTGAAGCTTTCTTT. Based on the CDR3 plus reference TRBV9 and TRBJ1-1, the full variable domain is DSGVTQTPKHLITATGQRVTLRCSPRSGDLSVYWYQQSLDQGLQFLIQYYNGEERAKGNILERFSAQQFPDLHSELNLSSLELGDSALYFCASSVEQGAAEAFFGQGTRLTVV.